This TCR beta chain was obtained from a study of T cell repertoires in cytomegalovirus infection. This clonotype was seen a handful of times. What it recognizes is unknown. Via MiXCR, TCRdb re-called the reads, giving one row per CDR3 protein. Here the sample spans about 55,000 distinct CDR3 sequences, 15% to 25% being singletons. Germline CDR1 is WSHSY and CDR2 is SAAADI. This CDR3 region has 19 residues. V was clipped by 4 bases and J by 5 bases; unmatched bases: 14. Study-wide findings and caveats: Dominating the ex vivo response were HLA-C-restricted CMV-specific TCR beta clonotypes.

The sample here was CD8+ T cells from cultured PBMCs, taken from culture after CMV antigen stimulation. This rearrangement joins TRBV10-2 to TRBJ2-5, with TRBD2 matching 15 bases. The receptor was derived from a human donor in good health (CMV status not recorded). Some clones in this sample may be carry-over from other donors' samples. As DNA, the CDR3 is TGCGCCAGCAGTGGAATGGGACTAGCGGGAGGCATTAAGTGGGAGACCCAGTACTTC. It translates to CASSGMGLAGGIKWETQYF.